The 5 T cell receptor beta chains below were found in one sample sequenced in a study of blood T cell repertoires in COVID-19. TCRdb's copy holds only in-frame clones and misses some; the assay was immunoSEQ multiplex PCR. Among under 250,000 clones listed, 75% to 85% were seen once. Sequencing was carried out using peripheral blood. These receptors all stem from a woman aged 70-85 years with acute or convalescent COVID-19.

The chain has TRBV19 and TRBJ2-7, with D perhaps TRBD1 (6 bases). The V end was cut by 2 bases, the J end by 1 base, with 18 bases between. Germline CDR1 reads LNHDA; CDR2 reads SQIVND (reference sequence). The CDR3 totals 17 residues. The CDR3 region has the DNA TGTGCCAGTAGTATATCCATGTCCGGGACATCGTCCTACGAGCAGTACTTC. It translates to CASSISMSGTSSYEQYF.

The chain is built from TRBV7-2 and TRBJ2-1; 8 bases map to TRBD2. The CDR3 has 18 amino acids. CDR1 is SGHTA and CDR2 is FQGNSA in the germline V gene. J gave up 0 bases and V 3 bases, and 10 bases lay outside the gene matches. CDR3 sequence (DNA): TGTGCCAGCAGCTTGGATGGGCGGGGGGCTAGCTCCTACAATGAGCAGTTCTTC. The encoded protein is CASSLDGRGASSYNEQFF. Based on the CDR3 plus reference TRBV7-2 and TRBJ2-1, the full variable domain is GAGVSQSPSNKVTEKGKDVELRCDPISGHTALYWYRQSLGQGLEFLIYFQGNSAPDKSGLPSDRFSAERTGGSVSTLTIQRTQQEDSAVYLCASSLDGRGASSYNEQFFGPGTRLTVL.

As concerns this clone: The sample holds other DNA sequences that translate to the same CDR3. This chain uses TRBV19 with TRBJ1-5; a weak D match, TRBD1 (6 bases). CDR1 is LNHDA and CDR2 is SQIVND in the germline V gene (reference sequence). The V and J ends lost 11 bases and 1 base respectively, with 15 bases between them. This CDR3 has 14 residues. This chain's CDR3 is CASLPRGSNQPQHF. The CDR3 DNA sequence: TGTGCCTCACTCCCCAGGGGAAGCAATCAGCCCCAGCATTTT.

The CDR3 nucleotides are TGTGCCAGTACCGACACCGGGGAGCTGTTTTTT. Its translation: CASTDTGELFF. This rearrangement joins TRBV19 to TRBJ2-2; D gene ambiguous. V was trimmed by 7 bases and J by 3 bases, leaving 3 bases between them. Looked up from germline, CDR1 is LNHDA and CDR2 is SQIVND (reference sequence). The CDR3 runs 11 residues. Full variable domain (remainder filled in from reference TRBV19 and TRBJ2-2): DGGITQSPKYLFRKEGQNVTLSCEQNLNHDAMYWYRQDPGQGLRLIYYSQIVNDFQKGDIAEGYSVSREKKESFPLTVTSAQKNPTAFYLCASTDTGELFFGEGSRLTVL.

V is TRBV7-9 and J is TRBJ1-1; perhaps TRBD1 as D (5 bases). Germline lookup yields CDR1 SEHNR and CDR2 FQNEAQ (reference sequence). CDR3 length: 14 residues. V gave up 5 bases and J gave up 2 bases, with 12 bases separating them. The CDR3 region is CASSLSTANTEAFF. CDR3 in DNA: TGTGCCAGCAGCCTATCGACAGCCAACACTGAAGCTTTCTTT.